This T cell receptor (beta chain) was recorded in a study of a mutant IDH1 vaccine in newly diagnosed glioma. Study-wide context: Treated individuals were around 60% male and about 38% female, averaging roughly 44 years of age. Radiotherapy, temozolomide, or both had been given previously, and both were given to most.

Generated by immunoSEQ multiplex PCR, the TCRdb table keeps only in-frame clones and is missing some. The table includes 40,000 to 55,000 clones, about 91% detected once. Turning to this clone: Its antigen is unidentified.

Time point meaning: week 11, during vaccination. The content of each vaccine dose was 300 ug of mutant IDH1 20-mer peptide, and topical imiquimod accompanied it. The astrocytomas were IDH1-mutant, ATRX-negative, and WHO grade 3 or 4. The material sequenced was PBMCs, taken from a glioma patient whose treatment included an IDH1 peptide vaccine. The source is a middle-aged man with glioma.

CDR3 DNA: TGCAGCGGCGCTAGCGGACCCTCCTACGAGCAGTACTTC. Its translation: CSGASGPSYEQYF. The rearrangement links TRBV29-1 to TRBJ2-7, with 7 bases matching TRBD2. This CDR3 has 13 amino acids. With V trimmed by 7 bases and J by 0 bases, 6 bases remained unmatched. Germline-derived CDR1 and CDR2 are SQVTM and ANQGSEA.